The T cell receptor beta chain under discussion was sequenced for a study of blood T cell repertoires in COVID-19. Whole-study context: Specimens from acute and convalescent COVID-19 originated in the United States, Italy and Spain. T cells, B-cell-depleted T cells, or PBMCs provided the cDNA or gDNA that served as material.

The CDR3 is made up of 16 amino acids. Germline V gene sequence: CDR1 SGDLS, CDR2 YYNGEE. Authors' analysis steps: Nucleated cell number was recorded as an estimate derived from reference gene primer amplification. TCRdb keeps only in-frame clones here, not all; method: immunoSEQ multiplex PCR. V and J calls and clone size come straight from that table; D and trimming were deduced from the DNA. This table holds 240,000 or so clones, roughly 90% found once. A word on this clone: Its ends do not fully match the called genes, so a read error is possible.

The clonotype comes from a woman aged 30 to 39 with acute or convalescent COVID-19. Material for sequencing was peripheral blood. V gene TRBV9 combines with J gene TRBJ2-5; TRBD2 aligns across 13 bases. The DNA for the CDR3 is TGTGCCAGCAGCGTCGGGACTAGCGGGAAGTCTATCAGTCTCCACTTC. This sequence encodes CASSVGTSGKSISLHF.